The 25 T cell receptor beta chains reported below all come from one sample, sequenced in a study of tumour-infiltrating T cells in Burkitt lymphoma. Here immunoSEQ multiplex PCR was the method, and the copy in TCRdb shows in-frame clones only, minus some. This table holds 5,200 or so clones, roughly 11% found once. The sample comprised tumor tissue. These receptors were collected from a human donor with diffuse large B-cell lymphoma.

The chain uses TRBV28 and TRBJ1-6; 8 bases align to TRBD1. The CDR3 totals 17 residues. Unmatched junction bases numbered 13, after V lost 6 bases and J lost 6 bases. Germline V gives CDR1 MDHEN, CDR2 SYDVKM. The CDR3: CASRFTPLGQGNSPLHF. In DNA, the CDR3 is TGTGCCAGCAGATTTACCCCCTTAGGACAGGGTAATTCACCCCTCCACTTT.

There are a few counts of this clone. This sequence joins TRBV21-1 and TRBJ2-7; the table's D gene call, TRBD2, was not cross checked with the DNA. TRBV21-1 is assigned pseudogene status. The CDR3 covers 15 residues. The CDR3 DNA reads TGTGCCAGCAGTCCGGGACTAGCGGAGCCCTACGAGCAGTACTTC. Protein: CASSPGLAEPYEQYF.

The sample holds a few counts of this clone. This CDR3 reads CASSPTRGRDTGELFF. The DNA of the CDR3 is TGTGCCAGCTCACCGACGAGGGGCCGGGACACCGGGGAGCTGTTTTTT. This sequence joins TRBV18 and TRBJ2-2; D may be TRBD1 or TRBD2 (5 bases each). Germline V gives CDR1 KGHSH, CDR2 LQKENI. This CDR3 region has 16 residues. V lost 3 bases and J 3 bases, leaving 14 bases between the germline ends.

V is TRBV7-2 and J is TRBJ2-5, with D possibly being TRBD1 (6 bases). V gave up 1 base and J gave up 4 bases, with 13 bases separating them. The CDR3 length is 15 residues. Germline V gene data show CDR1 as SGHTA and CDR2 as FQGNSA. As DNA, the CDR3 is TGTGCCAGCAGCTTAGGGACAGAGAGGAGAGAGACCCAGTACTTC. Residues: CASSLGTERRETQYF. The full variable domain, in which reference TRBV7-2 and TRBJ2-5 provide the parts outside the CDR3, is GAGVSQSPSNKVTEKGKDVELRCDPISGHTALYWYRQSLGQGLEFLIYFQGNSAPDKSGLPSDRFSAERTGGSVSTLTIQRTQQEDSAVYLCASSLGTERRETQYFGPGTRLLVL.

Here the CDR3 reads CASSPFGYEQYF. The CDR3 DNA sequence: TGTGCCAGCAGCCCTTTCGGCTACGAGCAGTACTTC. The genes are TRBV28 and TRBJ2-7; no firm D call. The CDR3 runs to 12 residues. The V gene lost 6 bases and the J gene lost 3 bases, with 9 bases spanning the gap. Germline lookup yields CDR1 MDHEN and CDR2 SYDVKM.

The chain has TRBV2 and TRBJ2-7, with D possibly being TRBD1 (5 bases). This CDR3 region has 12 residues. Germline V gene sequence: CDR1 SNHLY, CDR2 FYNNEI. V was cut by 10 bases and J by 2 bases, with 12 bases left in between. The CDR3 nucleotides read TGTGCCACAAGAGACAGAGCCTACGAGCAGTACTTC. Translating gives CATRDRAYEQYF.

This clone was detected only a few times. This chain connects TRBV19 to TRBJ1-5, with D tentatively TRBD1 (6 bases). The ends were cut back, 0 bases at V and 6 bases at J, with 15 bases in the middle. This CDR3 has 16 amino acids. Germline V lookup: CDR1 LNHDA, CDR2 SQIVND (reference sequence). CDR3 loop: CASSIEPRGTSQPQHF. Written as DNA, the CDR3 is TGTGCCAGTAGTATAGAACCCAGGGGAACTAGTCAGCCCCAGCATTTT.

Only a few counts were recorded for this clone. The J gene is TRBJ2-7, the V gene TRBV28, with TRBD2 as a possible D gene (5 bases). Between the trimmed V and J ends, which lost 3 bases and 4 bases, there was a span of 22 bases. This CDR3 region has 17 residues. Germline V CDR1 and CDR2: MDHEN, SYDVKM. CDR3 nucleotide sequence: TGTGCCAGCAGTTTGTTAGCGATATGGGGTAAATCTTACGAGCAGTACTTC. Amino acids: CASSLLAIWGKSYEQYF.

This clone is a singleton in its sample. Mismatch with germline at one junction end may stem from a read error. This chain links TRBV6-1 with TRBJ1-2, with TRBD1 matching 9 bases. The CDR3 contains 15 residues. CDR1 is MNHNS and CDR2 is SASEGT in the germline V gene. The CDR3, as DNA: TGTGCCAGCAAAACCGGGACAGGGAGTTTTGGTGGCCACACCTTC. Translated: CASKTGTGSFGGHTF.

CDR3 sequence reads: CASSLIGFGYNSPLHF. The CDR3 coding sequence is TGCGCCAGCAGCTTGATAGGGTTTGGGTATAATTCACCCCTCCACTTT. V and J are TRBV5-1 and TRBJ1-6; D remains unclear. Trimming took off 1 base at V and 4 bases at J, with 12 bases between the two ends. Germline V lookup: CDR1 SGHRS, CDR2 YFSETQ. The CDR3 runs 16 residues.

This chain links TRBV5-1 with TRBJ2-3; 11 bases line up with TRBD2. V lost 5 bases to trimming and J lost 0 bases; unmatched junction nucleotides: 5. The germline CDR1 and CDR2 sequences are SGHRS and YFSETQ. The CDR3 loop spans 16 amino acids. The CDR3 nucleotides read TGCGCCAGCAGTCTAGCGGGGGGTTCTAGCACAGATACGCAGTATTTT. Protein product: CASSLAGGSSTDTQYF.

The rearrangement uses TRBV10-1 and TRBJ1-1; 9 bases agree with TRBD1. The junction had 8 bases not matched to a gene; V was cut back by 6 bases and J by 6 bases. The CDR3 runs to 14 residues. Germline CDR1 reads WNHNN; CDR2 reads SYGVQD (reference sequence). The CDR3 DNA reads TGCGCCAGCAGGCCGGGACAGGGTGTCGCTGAAGCTTTCTTT. Protein product: CASRPGQGVAEAFF.

This clone was seen a handful of times. The rearrangement uses TRBV7-9 and TRBJ2-5; 10 bases fit TRBD1. The CDR3 sequence is 18 residues long. CDR1 and CDR2 from the germline V gene are SEHNR and FQNEAQ (reference sequence). V was clipped by 1 base and J by 1 base; unmatched bases: 9. The CDR3 DNA follows: TGTGCCAGCAGCTTAGGGGGGACAGGGGACTTTTTCCAAGAGACCCAGTACTTC. Protein product: CASSLGGTGDFFQETQYF.

This clone was found a few times. The chain carries TRBV18 and TRBJ1-2; D is ambiguous. The CDR3 contains 15 residues. Trimming pared 2 bases from V and 7 bases from J, leaving 17 bases between. Germline V gene sequence: CDR1 KGHSH, CDR2 LQKENI. In nucleotides, the CDR3 is TGTGCCAGCTCACCAACCGGGGATCCGTATAGTGGCTACACCTTC. It encodes CASSPTGDPYSGYTF.

The gene calls are TRBV11-2 and TRBJ2-3; 11 positions agree with TRBD2. This CDR3 region has 19 residues. Germline-derived CDR1 and CDR2 are SGHAT and FQNNGV. Trimming took 0 bases from V and 7 from J; bases not matched to a gene: 15. CDR3 coding DNA: TGTGCCAGCAGCTTAGATGTGGGAGCTAGCGGGGGGTTGGTTCATACGCAGTATTTT. It codes for CASSLDVGASGGLVHTQYF.

The chain combines TRBV19 with TRBJ1-3; possibly TRBD1 for D (5 bases). The germline V gene encodes CDR1 LNHDA and CDR2 SQIVND (reference sequence). V gave up 2 bases and J gave up 0 bases, with 5 bases separating them. CDR3 length: 14 amino acids. The DNA for the CDR3 is TGTGCCAGTAGTATAAGGGGCTCTGGAAACACCATATATTTT. Translation: CASSIRGSGNTIYF.

This chain links TRBV4-2 with TRBJ2-3; no firm D call. CDR1 LGHNA and CDR2 YNFKEQ come from the germline V gene. The CDR3 sequence is 13 residues long. Trimming cost V 0 bases and J 5 bases, with 6 bases left between them. CDR3 residues: CASSQEAGDTQYF. The CDR3 DNA follows: TGTGCCAGCAGCCAAGAAGCAGGAGATACGCAGTATTTT.

This clone was seen only once. V usage is TRBV11-2 and J usage is TRBJ2-2; a possible D gene is TRBD2 (5 bases). CDR3 size: 14 residues. The V end was cut by 1 base, the J end by 3 bases, with 6 bases between. The germline V gene encodes CDR1 SGHAT and CDR2 FQNNGV. The DNA of the CDR3 is TGTGCCAGCAGCTTAGCGGGGTACACCGGGGAGCTGTTTTTT. Protein product: CASSLAGYTGELFF.

This clone came up a few times. The chain is built from TRBV5-1 and TRBJ2-1, with D unresolved. Germline V lookup: CDR1 SGHRS, CDR2 YFSETQ. This CDR3 region has 14 residues. The ends were cut back, 4 bases at V and 2 bases at J, with 10 bases in the middle. Here the CDR3 DNA reads TGCGCCAGCAGCCCGGGCGATACCTACAATGAGCAGTTCTTC. Its translation: CASSPGDTYNEQFF.

This clone was counted only a few times. The chain links TRBV29-1 to TRBJ2-7; D not certain. Trimming took off 0 bases at V and 6 bases at J, with 15 bases between the two ends. The length of the CDR3 is 14 residues. Germline values: CDR1 SQVTM, CDR2 ANQGSEA. The CDR3 region is CSVEDQGHNGEQYF. Here the CDR3 DNA reads TGCAGCGTTGAAGATCAAGGGCACAACGGCGAGCAGTACTTC.

The chain uses TRBV18 and TRBJ2-7; either TRBD1 or TRBD2 may fit D (5 bases each). CDR1 is KGHSH, CDR2 LQKENI, per germline. Trimming pared 3 bases from V and 0 bases from J, leaving 9 bases between. The CDR3 consists of 14 residues. In nucleotides, the CDR3 is TGTGCCAGCTCACCGGGACGGTACTCCTACGAGCAGTACTTC. This gives the protein CASSPGRYSYEQYF.

In this sample, this clone turned up a few times. The J gene is TRBJ2-7, the V gene TRBV2, with D possibly being TRBD2 (6 bases). The CDR3 runs to 17 residues. Germline V CDR1 and CDR2: SNHLY, FYNNEI. The V end lost 3 bases, the J end lost 0 bases, and 18 bases lay between the germline ends. The CDR3 loop is CASSDLLVGSVSYEQYF. The CDR3 DNA follows: TGTGCCAGCAGTGATCTTTTGGTCGGGAGTGTCTCCTACGAGCAGTACTTC.

This chain links TRBV7-2 with TRBJ2-7; tentative D call: TRBD1 (5 bases). CDR3 size: 12 residues. The V gene's germline CDR1 is SGHTA and CDR2 FQGNSA. The V and J ends lost 1 base and 6 bases respectively, with 7 bases between them. The CDR3 reads CASSLEDSEQYF. CDR3 DNA: TGTGCCAGCAGCTTAGAAGACAGCGAGCAGTACTTC.

The chain is built from TRBV5-1 and TRBJ1-5, with D perhaps TRBD1 (6 bases). Deletions cut 0 bases from V and 3 bases from J, with 13 bases between. The CDR3 has 16 amino acids. Per the germline V gene, CDR1 is SGHRS and CDR2 is YFSETQ. CDR3 protein: CASSLAGGHDNQPQHF. As DNA, the CDR3 is TGCGCCAGCAGCTTGGCGGGGGGGCACGACAATCAGCCCCAGCATTTT.

This chain links TRBV7-9 with TRBJ2-2, with 7 nucleotides matching TRBD1. The length of the CDR3 is 16 residues. The V and J ends lost 5 bases and 3 bases, in that order; junction bases with no gene match: 9. The V gene's germline CDR1 is SEHNR and CDR2 FQNEAQ (reference sequence). CDR3: CASSHWGQRYTGELFF. The CDR3 nucleotides are TGTGCCAGCAGCCATTGGGGACAGAGGTACACCGGGGAGCTGTTTTTT.